These 2 T cell receptor beta chains share one sample of origin, sequenced in a study of blood T cell repertoires in COVID-19. Profiling relied on immunoSEQ multiplex PCR, and the TCRdb table lists in-frame clones only, not all of them. Of around 80,000 clones detected, approximately 81% appear once; the ten largest clones hold about 14%. Sequencing was carried out using peripheral blood. The origin of the receptors is a woman aged 80 or older with acute or convalescent COVID-19.

This sequence joins TRBV27 and TRBJ1-4; 10 bases fit TRBD1. The germline gives CDR1 MNHEY, CDR2 SMNVEV (reference sequence). The V segment lost 5 bases and the J segment 10 bases; nucleotides outside the gene matches: 13. The CDR3 extends over 16 amino acids. DNA of the CDR3: TGTGCCAGCAGTAATAACCCGGACAGGGGGTATCGAAAACTGTTTTTT. Translating it yields CASSNNPDRGYRKLFF.

This clone was seen a handful of times. The chain joins TRBV5-6 to TRBJ1-5; TRBD1 might be the D (5 bases). The CDR3 runs to 15 residues. Germline values: CDR1 SGHDT, CDR2 YYEEEE. V lost 0 bases and J lost 0, with 7 bases in between. CDR3 region: CASSLGQYSNQPQHF. In nucleotides, the CDR3 is TGTGCCAGCAGCTTGGGACAGTATAGCAATCAGCCCCAGCATTTT.